The clone carrying this T cell receptor (beta chain) was counted once. Its antigen is unknown. The V gene lost 4 bases and the J gene lost 1 base, with 10 bases spanning the gap. Per germline, CDR1 SNHLY and CDR2 FYNNEI. CDR3 length: 14 amino acids. The source of the sample is a study of OX40 agonist ivuxolimab in advanced cancers. Study findings and constraints: CD4+ and CD8+ blood T cells expanded clonally by week 6 at 0.1 to 3.0 mg/kg. Some of the nonresponding patients also showed low levels of normalized T-cell clonal expansion.

Profiled with immunoSEQ multiplex PCR; TCRdb holds only in-frame clones, not every one. Among under 90,000 clones, around 86% were seen once, and the ten largest hold over 0.9%. The chain joins TRBV2 to TRBJ2-5, with D tentatively TRBD1 (6 bases). The TCR originated in an adult with an advanced solid tumor such as melanoma, head and neck, liver or kidney cancer. This specimen consisted of CD4+ or CD8+ T cells sorted from blood, obtained in a trial of the OX40 agonist ivuxolimab. This CDR3 reads CASSVYRAQETQYF. For the CDR3, the DNA is TGTGCCAGCAGTGTTTACAGGGCCCAAGAGACCCAGTACTTC. The variable domain in full, completed from reference TRBV2 and TRBJ2-5, reads EPEVTQTPSHQVTQMGQEVILRCVPISNHLYFYWYRQILGQKVEFLVSFYNNEISEKSEIFDDQFSVERPDGSNFTLKIRSTKLEDSAMYFCASSVYRAQETQYFGPGTRLLVL.